These 20 T cell receptor beta chains share one sample of origin, sequenced in a study of technical replicates of blood from several donors. Assay: immunoSEQ multiplex PCR; the TCRdb copy retains only in-frame clones and omits some. This sample has about 93,000 clones, with about 95% found just once. Input material: T cells isolated from PBMCs. These receptors were obtained from a human donor in good health.

The V gene is TRBV18, the J gene TRBJ1-1, with TRBD1 as a possible D gene (5 bases). This CDR3 has 13 residues. Germline V gene sequence: CDR1 KGHSH, CDR2 LQKENI. Between the trimmed V and J ends, which lost 7 bases and 3 bases, there was a span of 12 bases. The CDR3 is CASLEAGDTEAFF. DNA of the CDR3: TGTGCCAGCTTGGAGGCGGGGGACACTGAAGCTTTCTTT. Combining the CDR3 with reference TRBV18 and TRBJ1-1 gives the whole variable domain NAGVMQNPRHLVRRRGQEARLRCSPMKGHSHVYWYRQLPEEGLKFMVYLQKENIIDESGMPKERFSAEFPKEGPSILRIQQVVRGDSAAYFCASLEAGDTEAFFGQGTRLTVV.

The rearrangement links TRBV7-2 to TRBJ1-2; perhaps TRBD1 as D (5 bases). V was pared by 6 bases and J by 0 bases, with 8 bases between. Germline V gene lookup returns CDR1 SGHTA and CDR2 FQGNSA. The CDR3 loop spans 13 amino acids. CDR3 bases: TGTGCCAGCAGGGGGCAAACTAACTATGGCTACACCTTC. Translation: CASRGQTNYGYTF.

This clone was detected once. The chain employs TRBV4-1 and TRBJ2-7, with TRBD2 identical over 11 bases. The CDR3 runs 16 residues. V dropped 1 base and J dropped 4; count of bases not matched to a gene: 6. Germline lookup yields CDR1 MGHRA and CDR2 YSYEKL. CDR3 DNA sequence: TGCGCCAGCAGCCAAGTCGCTAGCGGGAGGAGGTACGAGCAGTACTTC. Translation gives CASSQVASGRRYEQYF.

V is TRBV6-1 and J is TRBJ2-7; 11 bases match TRBD1. Germline values: CDR1 MNHNS, CDR2 SASEGT. The V gene end was trimmed by 6 bases and the J gene end by 2 bases; junction bases not matched to a gene: 6. The CDR3 consists of 15 residues. Written as DNA, the CDR3 is TGTGCCAGCAGGGGAAGGACAGGGGGCGCCTACGAGCAGTACTTC. Translated, it gives CASRGRTGGAYEQYF.

This chain links TRBV7-9 with TRBJ2-5, with 8 positions matching TRBD2. Looked up from germline, CDR1 is SEHNR and CDR2 is FQNEAQ (reference sequence). This CDR3 comprises 15 residues. Trimming cost V 5 bases and J 4 bases; bases outside gene matches: 9. In DNA form, the CDR3 reads TGTGCCAGCAGCAAAAGGGCCCTAGCGGGAGAGACCCAGTACTTC. This gives the protein CASSKRALAGETQYF.

The V gene is TRBV27, the J gene TRBJ2-4; TRBD1 matches 8 bases. The CDR3 extends over 17 amino acids. With 5 bases clipped from V and 1 base from J, the junction kept 10 bases outside the gene matches. CDR1 is MNHEY and CDR2 is SMNVEV in the germline V gene (reference sequence). The CDR3 loop is CASSPYRGKAAKNIQYF. CDR3 DNA sequence: TGTGCCAGCAGTCCATACAGGGGGAAGGCGGCCAAAAACATTCAGTACTTC.

The chain joins TRBV5-5 to TRBJ1-1; TRBD1 is a possible D gene (6 bases). The CDR3 is made up of 15 amino acids. V shed 1 base and J shed 1 base, with 11 bases lying between them. Germline CDR1 SGHKS, CDR2 YYEKEE (reference sequence). CDR3 DNA: TGTGCCAGCAGCTTGAAACCAGGGGAGAACACTGAAGCTTTCTTT. Its translation: CASSLKPGENTEAFF. Complete variable domain (other parts from reference TRBV5-5 and TRBJ1-1): DAGVTQSPTHLIKTRGQQVTLRCSPISGHKSVSWYQQVLGQGPQFIFQYYEKEERGRGNFPDRFSARQFPNYSSELNVNALLLGDSALYLCASSLKPGENTEAFFGQGTRLTVV.

The chain links TRBV9 to TRBJ2-6; D possibly corresponds to TRBD1 (6 bases). In germline, CDR1 is SGDLS, CDR2 YYNGEE. Trimming pared 6 bases from V and 4 bases from J, leaving 17 bases between. The CDR3 is 16 amino acids. CDR3 nucleotides: TGTGCCAGCACCTGGGGTAGGGGGTCAGGGGCCAACGTCCTGACTTTC. Its translation is CASTWGRGSGANVLTF.

The chain links TRBV10-1 to TRBJ2-1; 10 nucleotides agree with TRBD2. Looked up from germline, CDR1 is WNHNN and CDR2 is SYGVQD (reference sequence). Germline trimming cut 0 bases from V and 2 bases from J; bases unmatched to any gene: 7. The CDR3 runs to 18 residues. CDR3 DNA sequence: TGCGCCAGCAGTGAGTCAAACCTAGCGGGAGAGCCCTACAATGAGCAGTTCTTC. Amino acids: CASSESNLAGEPYNEQFF.

CDR3 bases: TGTGCCAGCAGCGTAGTCCCAGGGGACGAGCAGTACTTC. It specifies CASSVVPGDEQYF. The chain is built from TRBV9 and TRBJ2-7, with D tentatively TRBD1 (6 bases). CDR1 and CDR2 (germline): SGDLS, YYNGEE. Trimming took 0 bases from V and 5 from J, leaving 9 bases between them. This CDR3 has 13 amino acids.

The V gene is TRBV6-5, the J gene TRBJ2-3; 10 bases are shared with TRBD1. V lost 8 bases and J lost 2; bases outside the gene matches: 7. The CDR3 covers 15 residues. The germline V gene encodes CDR1 MNHEY and CDR2 SVGAGI. The CDR3 nucleotides are TGTGCCAGCTGGACAGGGGGACACTTCACAGATACGCAGTATTTT. It encodes CASWTGGHFTDTQYF.

This chain links TRBV27 with TRBJ2-6; D call uncertain. The V end lost 5 bases, the J end lost 0 bases, and 5 bases lay between the germline ends. The CDR3 is 14 residues long. Germline V gives CDR1 MNHEY, CDR2 SMNVEV (reference sequence). The CDR3 DNA sequence: TGTGCCAGCAGTACTTTCTCTGGGGCCAACGTCCTGACTTTC. Residues: CASSTFSGANVLTF.

This clone has only one observation. The genes are TRBV28 and TRBJ1-1; D is uncertain. This CDR3 has 15 residues. V was shortened by 4 bases and J by 0 bases, with 12 bases between the two germline ends. The germline V gene has CDR1 MDHEN and CDR2 SYDVKM. CDR3 nucleotide sequence: TGTGCCAGCAGTTACCTCGAGAGGTTGAACACTGAAGCTTTCTTT. Its translation: CASSYLERLNTEAFF.

The CDR3 bases are TGTGCCATCAGGGGACAGGGGAGGTATCAGCCCCAGCATTTT. The encoded protein is CAIRGQGRYQPQHF. This rearrangement joins TRBV10-3 to TRBJ1-5; TRBD1 matches 10 bases. The CDR3 has 14 amino acids. V trimming: 6 bases; J trimming: 5 bases; junction bases outside the gene matches: 4. Germline CDR1 and CDR2: ENHRY and SYGVKD.

This chain links TRBV5-1 with TRBJ2-7; 11 bases fit TRBD1. V lost 0 bases to trimming and J lost 4 bases; unmatched junction nucleotides: 3. This CDR3 comprises 15 residues. Germline loops: CDR1 SGHRS, CDR2 YFSETQ. The CDR3 is CASSLGGTGGYEQYF. CDR3 nucleotides: TGCGCCAGCAGCTTGGGGGGGACAGGGGGGTACGAGCAGTACTTC.

V is TRBV15 and J is TRBJ2-3, with 7 bases lining up with TRBD1. From germline, CDR1 is LNHNV and CDR2 YYDKDF (reference sequence). This CDR3 spans 15 amino acids. V was clipped by 1 base and J by 5 bases; unmatched bases: 6. The chain's CDR3 is CATSRGQGVVDTQYF. In DNA, the CDR3 is TGTGCCACCAGCAGAGGACAGGGAGTGGTAGATACGCAGTATTTT.

This clone is a singleton in its sample. The chain links TRBV7-9 to TRBJ2-7, with a weak D call TRBD2 (5 bases). Germline CDR1 SEHNR, CDR2 FQNEAQ (reference sequence). Trimming removed 1 base from V and 2 bases from J, with 21 bases in between. There are 18 residues in the CDR3. The CDR3 DNA reads as TGTGCCAGCAGCTTAGGATACCGGGCCGAGGAGGCGCCCTACGAGCAGTACTTC. Its protein product is CASSLGYRAEEAPYEQYF.

The V call is TRBV13, the J call TRBJ1-6; the D gene is possibly TRBD1 (5 bases). Germline loops: CDR1 PRHDT, CDR2 FYEKMQ (reference sequence). V gave up 0 bases and J gave up 9 bases, with 12 bases separating them. The CDR3 sequence is 15 residues long. This chain's CDR3 is CASSLGRGSVSPLHF. For the CDR3, the DNA is TGTGCCAGCAGCTTAGGAAGGGGTTCAGTTTCACCCCTCCACTTT.

This clone was seen only once. This chain links TRBV5-1 with TRBJ1-4; TRBD1 aligns across 9 bases. V was pared by 1 base and J by 8 bases, with 3 bases of the junction left unmatched. The CDR3 covers 14 residues. In germline, CDR1 is SGHRS, CDR2 YFSETQ. The CDR3 here is CASSLRDRDEKLFF. CDR3 sequence (DNA): TGCGCCAGCAGCTTGCGGGACAGGGACGAAAAACTGTTTTTT.

This sequence joins TRBV14 and TRBJ2-2; D is possibly TRBD1 (5 bases). Germline V lookup: CDR1 SGHDN, CDR2 FVKESK. V was trimmed by 2 bases and J by 4 bases, leaving 8 bases between them. This CDR3 comprises 14 residues. As DNA, the CDR3 is TGTGCCAGCAGCCAAAGGGGTCGCACCGGGGAGCTGTTTTTT. Translation: CASSQRGRTGELFF.